These 24 T cell receptor beta chains were all obtained from the same sample, sequenced in a study of human T cells and chemical hapten exposure. TCRdb passed the RACE reads through MiXCR, listing each CDR3 protein once. The sample has 350,000 or so distinct CDR3 sequences; approximately 6.3% are singletons. The time point: patch test 1, 2 weeks after DPC sensitization. The treatment here: therapeutic diphenylcyclopropenone sensitization with weekly scalp DPC. This sample comprised whole blood, obtained in connection with sensitization to the hapten diphenylcyclopropenone (DPC). These receptors originate from a woman between 18 and 29 years old with alopecia areata. Some clones in this sample may be carry-over from other donors' samples.

The gene calls are TRBV5-1 and TRBJ2-3, with D perhaps being TRBD1 or TRBD2 (6 bases each). The CDR3 length is 16 residues. In germline, CDR1 is SGHRS, CDR2 YFSETQ. With 0 bases removed from V and 2 bases from J, the gap between germline ends came to 13 bases. The CDR3 nucleotides read TGCGCCAGCAGCTTGGGTTCGGGGGCAATCACAGATACGCAGTATTTT. Amino acids: CASSLGSGAITDTQYF.

This clonotype turned up a few times. The chain joins TRBV10-3 to TRBJ2-2; D ambiguous. The ends were cut back, 2 bases at V and 2 bases at J, with 12 bases in the middle. CDR3 length: 16 amino acids. Per the germline V gene, CDR1 is ENHRY and CDR2 is SYGVKD. The CDR3 region has the DNA TGTGCCATCAGTGAGACGACCATTACAAACACCGGGGAGCTGTTTTTT. Translating it yields CAISETTITNTGELFF.

To note about this clonotype: Germline and junction disagree at one end, which may indicate a read error. The rearrangement joins TRBV6-4 to TRBJ1-2, with TRBD1 as a possible D gene (5 bases). Germline CDR1 and CDR2: MRHNA and SNTAGT. This CDR3 has 18 residues. The CDR3: CASSYSYWEGIADYGYTF. The CDR3 DNA sequence: TGTGCCAGCAGTTACTCTTACTGGGAGGGGATCGCAGACTATGGCTACACCTTC.

This clonotype occurred many times. This chain links TRBV6-2 or TRBV6-3 with TRBJ2-1, with 10 bases fitting TRBD1. The germline gives CDR1 MNHEY, CDR2 SVGEGT. V was pared by 7 bases and J by 9 bases, with 6 bases of the junction left unmatched. The CDR3 extends over 13 amino acids. The CDR3 coding sequence is TGTGCCAGCACTCCGGGACAGGGGTTTGAGCAGTTCTTC. This codes for CASTPGQGFEQFF.

The rearrangement uses TRBV4-1 and TRBJ1-1; D is undetermined. V shed 1 base and J shed 0 bases, with 12 bases lying between them. The CDR3 is 16 residues long. Germline V gene lookup returns CDR1 MGHRA and CDR2 YSYEKL. This CDR3 reads CASSQVSQLMNTEAFF. In DNA form, the CDR3 reads TGCGCCAGCAGCCAAGTCTCACAATTAATGAACACTGAAGCTTTCTTT.

The chain uses TRBV9 and TRBJ1-1; 7 nucleotides agree with TRBD1. The CDR3 has 13 residues. Per germline, CDR1 SGDLS and CDR2 YYNGEE. V shed 3 bases and J 4 bases; nucleotides not matched to a gene: 3. CDR3 DNA: TGTGCCAGCAGCGAGGGGGCTGGCACTGAAGCTTTCTTT. Encoded protein: CASSEGAGTEAFF.

This clonotype has more than one count but fewer than ten. The chain has TRBV10-3 and TRBJ1-1; 8 bases match TRBD1. Germline V gives CDR1 ENHRY, CDR2 SYGVKD. J was trimmed by 1 base and V by 5 bases; bases with no gene match: 3. The CDR3 has 14 amino acids. CDR3 protein: CAISSGGSNTEAFF. In nucleotides, the CDR3 is TGTGCCATCAGTTCAGGGGGCTCGAACACTGAAGCTTTCTTT.

This clonotype was observed at least ten times. V and J are TRBV4-3 and TRBJ2-7; 8 nucleotides line up with TRBD2. The CDR3 totals 16 residues. With V trimmed by 0 bases and J by 7 bases, 11 bases remained unmatched. Germline lookup yields CDR1 LGHNA and CDR2 YSLEER. The CDR3 loop reads CASSQDRGLESGEQYF. CDR3 DNA sequence: TGCGCCAGCAGCCAAGATCGGGGACTAGAATCAGGGGAGCAGTACTTC.

The table lists this clonotype with a few counts. This rearrangement joins TRBV7-6 to TRBJ1-2; D not resolved. Per the germline V gene, CDR1 is SGHVS and CDR2 is FNYEAQ. V was trimmed by 8 bases and J by 10 bases, leaving 23 bases between them. The CDR3 consists of 14 residues. CDR3 protein: CASASSVRRSDYTF. CDR3 nucleotides: TGTGCCAGCGCCTCTTCAGTCCGTAGGTCCGACTACACCTTC.

The sample holds many counts of this clonotype. The V call is TRBV2, the J call TRBJ1-1; D gene ambiguous. Trimming stripped 4 bases from V and 2 bases from J, with 14 bases between. CDR1 is SNHLY and CDR2 is FYNNEI in the germline V gene. The CDR3 runs to 15 residues. The CDR3 DNA reads as TGTGCCAGCAGTGGAGTAGGAGGCCCTAACACTGAAGCTTTCTTT. This encodes CASSGVGGPNTEAFF. The entire variable domain, with the rest obtained from reference TRBV2 and TRBJ1-1, is as follows: EPEVTQTPSHQVTQMGQEVILRCVPISNHLYFYWYRQILGQKVEFLVSFYNNEISEKSEIFDDQFSVERPDGSNFTLKIRSTKLEDSAMYFCASSGVGGPNTEAFFGQGTRLTVV.

The chain uses TRBV14 and TRBJ1-6; TRBD1 agrees at 9 bases. CDR1 and CDR2 (germline): SGHDN, FVKESK. The CDR3 extends over 15 amino acids. Trimming at V came to 2 bases and at J to 7 bases, leaving 3 bases not matched to a gene. This chain's CDR3 is CASSQTTGGNSPLHF. The CDR3 nucleotides read TGTGCCAGCAGCCAAACAACAGGGGGCAATTCACCCCTCCACTTT.

This clonotype was detected a few times. The CDR3 region has the DNA TGTGCCAGCAGCTTTCAGGCGACAGATACGCAGTATTTT. Residues: CASSFQATDTQYF. The chain joins TRBV5-6 to TRBJ2-3; D is undetermined. CDR3 length equals 13 residues. Germline CDR1 and CDR2: SGHDT and YYEEEE. V lost 2 bases and J lost 3, with 7 bases in between.

This clonotype was found many times. At one boundary the junction diverges from the germline segment, which might be a read error. The gene calls are TRBV20-1 and TRBJ2-3; D is undetermined. The CDR3 is made up of 11 amino acids. Germline V lookup: CDR1 DFQATT, CDR2 SNEGSKA (reference sequence). CDR3: CSARASDTQYF. As DNA, the CDR3 is TGCAGTGCAAGAGCCAGCGATACGCAGTATTTT.

At least ten counts were recorded for this clonotype. The chain recombines TRBV7-9 with TRBJ2-3; D remains ambiguous. The CDR3 has 12 residues. CDR1 is SEHNR and CDR2 is FQNEAQ in the germline V gene (reference sequence). V was pared by 3 bases and J by 4 bases, with 5 bases between. The CDR3: CASSLIADTQYF. The CDR3 DNA sequence: TGTGCCAGCAGCTTGATCGCAGATACGCAGTATTTT. The full variable domain, rest sourced from reference TRBV7-9 and TRBJ2-3, is DTGVSQNPRHKITKRGQNVTFRCDPISEHNRLYWYRQTLGQGPEFLTYFQNEAQLEKSRLLSDRFSAERPKGSFSTLEIQRTEQGDSAMYLCASSLIADTQYFGPGTRLTVL.

V gene TRBV12-3 or TRBV12-4 combines with J gene TRBJ2-4; TRBD2 matches at 9 bases. The CDR3 runs 18 residues. With 3 bases clipped from V and 0 bases from J, the junction kept 9 bases outside the gene matches. The CDR3, as DNA: TGTGCCAGCAGTTTCTCGCGGCTAGCGGGGCTAGCCAAAAACATTCAGTACTTC. It codes for CASSFSRLAGLAKNIQYF.

A few counts support this clonotype. The V call is TRBV20-1, the J call TRBJ1-5, with D possibly matching TRBD1 (5 bases). CDR1 is DFQATT, CDR2 SNEGSKA, per germline (reference sequence). The V gene lost 0 bases and the J gene lost 4 bases, with 16 bases spanning the gap. The CDR3 has 16 residues. The chain's CDR3 is CSARDPMLRGNQPQHF. CDR3 coding DNA: TGCAGTGCTAGAGATCCCATGCTGAGGGGTAATCAGCCCCAGCATTTT.

The V and J genes are TRBV9 and TRBJ1-1; TRBD1 is a possible D gene (5 bases). The germline V and J ends were trimmed by 0 bases and 4 bases, with 10 bases remaining between them. Germline CDR1 and CDR2: SGDLS and YYNGEE. The length of the CDR3 is 14 residues. CDR3 in DNA: TGTGCCAGCAGCGTAGGGGTAAGGGGCACTGAAGCTTTCTTT. It yields the protein CASSVGVRGTEAFF.

This rearrangement joins TRBV4-1 to TRBJ2-5; D gene uncertain. Trimming shortened V by 1 base and J by 7 bases, and 10 bases separated the two germline ends. Germline-derived CDR1 and CDR2 are MGHRA and YSYEKL. This CDR3 contains 13 residues. This CDR3 is CASSQAEMGTQYF. The CDR3 DNA follows: TGCGCCAGCAGCCAAGCCGAAATGGGGACCCAGTACTTC.

This clonotype was counted between two and nine times. The chain uses TRBV6-5 and TRBJ2-6; D gene unclear. Between the trimmed V and J ends, which lost 4 bases and 2 bases, there was a span of 12 bases. Germline V gene sequence: CDR1 MNHEY, CDR2 SVGAGI. This CDR3 is built from 16 residues. CDR3 bases: TGTGCCAGCAGTTCCCTCCCCGGTACTGGGGCCAACGTCCTGACTTTC. Translation gives CASSSLPGTGANVLTF.

This sequence joins TRBV5-1 and TRBJ1-1, with D maybe TRBD1 (6 bases). This CDR3 spans 14 amino acids. Germline assignment: CDR1 SGHRS and CDR2 YFSETQ. V lost 1 base, J lost 2 bases, and 9 bases lay in between. The CDR3 reads CASSLRQDNTEAFF. The CDR3 DNA is TGCGCCAGCAGCTTGCGACAGGACAACACTGAAGCTTTCTTT.

The rearrangement uses TRBV20-1 and TRBJ1-3, with a weak D call TRBD1 (6 bases). The length of the CDR3 is 15 residues. The ends were cut back, 6 bases at V and 0 bases at J, with 15 bases in the middle. The germline CDR1 and CDR2 sequences are DFQATT and SNEGSKA (reference sequence). Written as DNA, the CDR3 is TGCAGTGCCCCCGGCCGGACAGTCTCTGGAAACACCATATATTTT. Translating it yields CSAPGRTVSGNTIYF.

This clonotype was counted only a few times. The chain has TRBV6-5 and TRBJ2-7; possible D gene TRBD1, 6 bases. The CDR3 totals 15 residues. V was cut by 4 bases and J by 3 bases, with 16 bases left in between. The V gene's germline CDR1 is MNHEY and CDR2 SVGAGI. CDR3 region: CASSSRPTGHYEQYF. DNA of the CDR3: TGTGCCAGCAGTTCCCGGCCGACAGGACACTACGAGCAGTACTTC.

This clonotype was observed many times. This rearrangement joins TRBV28 to TRBJ2-7; a weak D match, TRBD1 (5 bases). Per germline, CDR1 MDHEN and CDR2 SYDVKM. V lost 8 bases to trimming and J lost 0 bases, with 11 bases between them. The CDR3 is 13 amino acids. The CDR3 reads CASGEDSSYEQYF. The CDR3 bases are TGTGCCAGCGGCGAAGACAGCTCCTACGAGCAGTACTTC.

This clonotype was seen ten or more times. The chain carries TRBV9 and TRBJ1-2; 7 bases map to TRBD1. The CDR3 is 15 amino acids. V dropped 2 bases and J dropped 4; count of bases not matched to a gene: 8. Germline V CDR1 and CDR2: SGDLS, YYNGEE. This CDR3 reads CASSVRTGGGYGYTF. The CDR3 DNA is TGTGCCAGCAGCGTTAGGACAGGAGGTGGCTATGGCTACACCTTC. Using reference TRBV9 and TRBJ1-2 for the parts outside the CDR3, the full variable domain is DSGVTQTPKHLITATGQRVTLRCSPRSGDLSVYWYQQSLDQGLQFLIQYYNGEERAKGNILERFSAQQFPDLHSELNLSSLELGDSALYFCASSVRTGGGYGYTFGSGTRLTVV.